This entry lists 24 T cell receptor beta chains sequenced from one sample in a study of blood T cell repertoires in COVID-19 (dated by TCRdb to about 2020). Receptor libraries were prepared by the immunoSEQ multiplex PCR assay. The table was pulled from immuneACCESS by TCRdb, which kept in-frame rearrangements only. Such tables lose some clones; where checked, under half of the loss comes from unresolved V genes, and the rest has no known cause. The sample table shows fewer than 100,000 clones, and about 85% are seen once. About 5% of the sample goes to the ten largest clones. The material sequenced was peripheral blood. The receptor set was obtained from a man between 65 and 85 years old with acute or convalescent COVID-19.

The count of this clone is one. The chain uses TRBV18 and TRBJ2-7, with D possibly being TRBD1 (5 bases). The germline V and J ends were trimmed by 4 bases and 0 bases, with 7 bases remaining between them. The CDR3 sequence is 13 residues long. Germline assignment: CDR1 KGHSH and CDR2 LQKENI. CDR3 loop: CASSQDTSYEQYV. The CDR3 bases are TGTGCCAGCTCACAGGACACCTCCTACGAGCAGTACGTC.

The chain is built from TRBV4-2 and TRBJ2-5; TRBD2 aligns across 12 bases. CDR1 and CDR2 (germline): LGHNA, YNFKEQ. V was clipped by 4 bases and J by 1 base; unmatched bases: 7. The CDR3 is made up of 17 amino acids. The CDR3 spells CASSLGLAGHPQETQYF. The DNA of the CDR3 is TGTGCCAGCAGCCTTGGACTAGCGGGACACCCCCAAGAGACCCAGTACTTC.

This chain's CDR3 is CASSLTRYEAFF. CDR3 DNA: TGTGCCAGCAGTTTAACCAGATATGAAGCTTTCTTT. This sequence joins TRBV7-9 and TRBJ1-1; D is undetermined. Germline CDR1 and CDR2: SEHNR and FQNEAQ (reference sequence). This CDR3 comprises 12 residues. Trimming left V 6 bases short and J 7 bases short, with 12 bases between.

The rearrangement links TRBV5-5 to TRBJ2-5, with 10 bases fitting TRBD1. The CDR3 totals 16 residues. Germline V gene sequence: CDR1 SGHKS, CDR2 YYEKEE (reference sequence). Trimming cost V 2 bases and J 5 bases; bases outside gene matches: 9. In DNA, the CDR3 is TGTGCCAGCAGCTTTTTGCCGGGACAGGGGCTGGAGACCCAGTACTTC. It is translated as CASSFLPGQGLETQYF.

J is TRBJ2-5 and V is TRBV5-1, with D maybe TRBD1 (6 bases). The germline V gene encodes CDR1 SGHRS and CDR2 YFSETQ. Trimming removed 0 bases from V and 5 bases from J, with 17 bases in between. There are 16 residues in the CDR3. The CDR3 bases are TGCGCCAGCAGCTTGGCCCAACAGGGCCGAATGGAGACCCAGTACTTC. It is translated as CASSLAQQGRMETQYF.

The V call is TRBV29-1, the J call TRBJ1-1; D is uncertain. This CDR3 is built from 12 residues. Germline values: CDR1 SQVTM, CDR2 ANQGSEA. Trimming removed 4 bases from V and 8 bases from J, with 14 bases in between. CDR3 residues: CSVGGSRREAFF. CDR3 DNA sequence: TGCAGCGTTGGAGGGAGTCGAAGAGAAGCTTTCTTT.

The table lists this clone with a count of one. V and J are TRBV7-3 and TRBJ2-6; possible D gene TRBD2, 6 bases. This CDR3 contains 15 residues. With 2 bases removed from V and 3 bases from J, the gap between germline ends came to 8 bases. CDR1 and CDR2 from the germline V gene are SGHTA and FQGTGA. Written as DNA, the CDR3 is TGTGCCAGCAGCTTACAGGGAGGTGGGGCCAACGTCCTGACTTTC. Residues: CASSLQGGGANVLTF.

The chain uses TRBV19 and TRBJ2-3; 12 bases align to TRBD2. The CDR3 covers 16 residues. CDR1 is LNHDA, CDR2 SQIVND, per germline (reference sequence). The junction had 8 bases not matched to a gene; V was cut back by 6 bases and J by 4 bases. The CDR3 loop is CASRTLAGGPSDTQYF. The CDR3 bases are TGTGCCAGTAGGACCCTAGCGGGGGGGCCATCAGATACGCAGTATTTT.

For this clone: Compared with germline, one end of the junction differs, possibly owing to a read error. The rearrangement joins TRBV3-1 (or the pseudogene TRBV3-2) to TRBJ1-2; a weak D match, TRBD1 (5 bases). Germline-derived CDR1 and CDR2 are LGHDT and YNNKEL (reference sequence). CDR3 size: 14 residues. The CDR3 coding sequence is TGTGCCAGCAGTATAAGGGGAGGTGGCGGGATTGACTCCTTC. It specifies CASSIRGGGGIDSF.

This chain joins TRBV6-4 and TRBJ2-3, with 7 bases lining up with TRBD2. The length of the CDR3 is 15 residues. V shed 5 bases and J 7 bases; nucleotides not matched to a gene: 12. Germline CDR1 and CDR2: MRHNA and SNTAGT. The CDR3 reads CASSTVAGPSNTQYF. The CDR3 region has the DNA TGTGCCAGCAGTACTGTAGCGGGCCCGTCAAATACGCAGTATTTT.

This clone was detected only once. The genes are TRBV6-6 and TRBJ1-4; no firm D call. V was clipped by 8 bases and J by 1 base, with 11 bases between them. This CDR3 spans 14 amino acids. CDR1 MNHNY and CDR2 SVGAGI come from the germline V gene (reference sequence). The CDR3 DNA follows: TGTGCCAGCTTGCCGGGAGAAACTAATGAAAAACTGTTTTTT. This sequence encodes CASLPGETNEKLFF.

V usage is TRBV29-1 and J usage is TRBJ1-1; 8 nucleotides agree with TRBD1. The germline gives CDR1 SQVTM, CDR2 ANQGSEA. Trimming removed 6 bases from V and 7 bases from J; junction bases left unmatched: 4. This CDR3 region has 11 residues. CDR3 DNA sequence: TGCAGCGTAGACAGGGGAAGTGAAGCTTTCTTT. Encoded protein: CSVDRGSEAFF.

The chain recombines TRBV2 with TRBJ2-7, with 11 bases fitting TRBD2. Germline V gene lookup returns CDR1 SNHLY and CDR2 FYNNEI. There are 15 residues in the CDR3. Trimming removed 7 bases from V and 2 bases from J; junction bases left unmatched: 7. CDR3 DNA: TGTGCCAGCACCCTTAGCGGGGGGGCTCCCTACGAGCAGTACTTC. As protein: CASTLSGGAPYEQYF. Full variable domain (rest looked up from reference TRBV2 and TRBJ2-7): EPEVTQTPSHQVTQMGQEVILRCVPISNHLYFYWYRQILGQKVEFLVSFYNNEISEKSEIFDDQFSVERPDGSNFTLKIRSTKLEDSAMYFCASTLSGGAPYEQYFGPGTRLTVT.

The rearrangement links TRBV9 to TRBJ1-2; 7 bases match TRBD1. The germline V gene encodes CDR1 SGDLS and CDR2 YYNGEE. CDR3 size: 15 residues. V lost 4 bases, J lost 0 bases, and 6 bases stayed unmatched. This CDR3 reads CASSPSGTANYGYTF. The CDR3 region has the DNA TGTGCCAGCAGCCCTTCCGGGACAGCTAACTATGGCTACACCTTC. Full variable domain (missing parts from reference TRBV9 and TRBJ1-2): DSGVTQTPKHLITATGQRVTLRCSPRSGDLSVYWYQQSLDQGLQFLIQYYNGEERAKGNILERFSAQQFPDLHSELNLSSLELGDSALYFCASSPSGTANYGYTFGSGTRLTVV.

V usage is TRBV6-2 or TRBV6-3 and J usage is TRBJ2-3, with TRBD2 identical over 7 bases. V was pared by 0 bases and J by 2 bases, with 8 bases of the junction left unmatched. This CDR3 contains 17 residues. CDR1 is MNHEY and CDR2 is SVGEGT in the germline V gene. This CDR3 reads CASSYSVLGRDTDTQYF. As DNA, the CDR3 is TGTGCCAGCAGTTACTCCGTCCTTGGGAGGGACACAGATACGCAGTATTTT.

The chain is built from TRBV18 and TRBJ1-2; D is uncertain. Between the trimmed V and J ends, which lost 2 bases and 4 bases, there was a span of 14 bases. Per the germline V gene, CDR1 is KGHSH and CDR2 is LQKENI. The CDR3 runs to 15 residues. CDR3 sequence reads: CASSPIQEYGYGYTF. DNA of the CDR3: TGTGCCAGCTCACCAATTCAGGAATATGGCTATGGCTACACCTTC.

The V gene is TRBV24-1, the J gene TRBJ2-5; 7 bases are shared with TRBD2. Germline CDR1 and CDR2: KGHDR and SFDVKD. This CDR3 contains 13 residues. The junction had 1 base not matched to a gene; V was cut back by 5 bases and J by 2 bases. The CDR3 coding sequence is TGTGCCACCAGTGTGGGGGGGCAAGAGACCCAGTACTTC. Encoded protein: CATSVGGQETQYF.

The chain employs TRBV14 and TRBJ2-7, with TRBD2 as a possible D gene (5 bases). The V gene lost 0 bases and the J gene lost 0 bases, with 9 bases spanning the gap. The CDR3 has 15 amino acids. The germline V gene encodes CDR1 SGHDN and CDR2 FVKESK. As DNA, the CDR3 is TGTGCCAGCAGCCAAGATGGAGGCAACTCCTACGAGCAGTACTTC. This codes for CASSQDGGNSYEQYF.

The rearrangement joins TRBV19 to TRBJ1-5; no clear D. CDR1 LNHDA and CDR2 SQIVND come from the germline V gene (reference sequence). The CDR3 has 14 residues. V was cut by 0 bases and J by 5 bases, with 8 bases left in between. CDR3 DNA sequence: TGTGCCAGTAGTATAGAGACTGTCTATCAGCCCCAGCATTTT. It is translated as CASSIETVYQPQHF.

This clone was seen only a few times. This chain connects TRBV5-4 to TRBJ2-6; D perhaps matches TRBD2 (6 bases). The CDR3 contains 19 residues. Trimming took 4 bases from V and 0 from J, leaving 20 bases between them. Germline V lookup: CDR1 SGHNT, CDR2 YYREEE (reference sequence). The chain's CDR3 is CASSPSPTSFASGANVLTF. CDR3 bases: TGTGCCAGCAGCCCATCTCCCACTAGCTTTGCCTCTGGGGCCAACGTCCTGACTTTC.

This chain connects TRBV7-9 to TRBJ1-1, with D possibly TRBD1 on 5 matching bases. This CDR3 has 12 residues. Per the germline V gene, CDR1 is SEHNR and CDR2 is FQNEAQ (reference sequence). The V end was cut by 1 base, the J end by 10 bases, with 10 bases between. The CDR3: CASSLDQGVAFF. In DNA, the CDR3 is TGTGCCAGCAGCTTAGATCAGGGTGTAGCTTTCTTT.

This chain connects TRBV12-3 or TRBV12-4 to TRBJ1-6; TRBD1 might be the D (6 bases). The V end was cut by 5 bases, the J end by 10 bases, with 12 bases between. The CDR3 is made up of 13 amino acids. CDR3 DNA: TGTGCCAGCAGTCCGGCCCAGGGGTCACCCCTCCACTTT. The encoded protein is CASSPAQGSPLHF.

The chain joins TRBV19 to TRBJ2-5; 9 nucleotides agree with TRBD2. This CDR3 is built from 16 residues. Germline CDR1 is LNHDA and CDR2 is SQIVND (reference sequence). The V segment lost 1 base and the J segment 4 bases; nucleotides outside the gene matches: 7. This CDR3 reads CASSIGQRGVGETQYF. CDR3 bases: TGTGCCAGTAGTATAGGTCAGCGGGGGGTGGGAGAGACCCAGTACTTC.

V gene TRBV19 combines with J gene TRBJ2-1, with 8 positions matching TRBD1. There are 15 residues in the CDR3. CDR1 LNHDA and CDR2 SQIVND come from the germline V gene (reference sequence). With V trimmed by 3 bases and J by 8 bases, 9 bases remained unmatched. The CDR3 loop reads CASSMGTGGLYEQFF. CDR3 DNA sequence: TGTGCCAGTAGTATGGGAACAGGGGGTTTGTATGAGCAGTTCTTC.